The T cell receptor beta chain under discussion was sequenced for a study of monozygotic twins with inflammatory bowel disease. From its re-call of the 5' RACE reads, TCRdb lists each CDR3 protein once, without DNA. Here the sample table reports about 420,000 distinct CDR3 sequences. The CDR3 loop spans 16 amino acids. Germline CDR1 is KGHSH and CDR2 is LQKENI. The sequence was obtained from a human donor with ulcerative colitis or Crohn's disease, or a healthy co-twin of an affected twin (not recorded which). The gene calls are TRBV18 and TRBJ1-5. The sample consisted of blood. This chain's CDR3 is CASSPKTPRDGQPQHF.